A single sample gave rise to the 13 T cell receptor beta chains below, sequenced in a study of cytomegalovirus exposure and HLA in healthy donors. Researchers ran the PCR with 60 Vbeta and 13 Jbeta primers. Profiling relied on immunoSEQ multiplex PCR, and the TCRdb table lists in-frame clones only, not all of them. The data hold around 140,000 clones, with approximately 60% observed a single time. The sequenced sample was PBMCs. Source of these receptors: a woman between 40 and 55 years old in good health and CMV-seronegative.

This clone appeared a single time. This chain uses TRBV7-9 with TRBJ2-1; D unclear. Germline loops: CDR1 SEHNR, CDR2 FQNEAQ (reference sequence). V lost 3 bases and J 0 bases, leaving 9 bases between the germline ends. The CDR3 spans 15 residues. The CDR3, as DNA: TGTGCCAGCAGCTTGGTGGTTAGCTCCTACAATGAGCAGTTCTTC. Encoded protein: CASSLVVSSYNEQFF.

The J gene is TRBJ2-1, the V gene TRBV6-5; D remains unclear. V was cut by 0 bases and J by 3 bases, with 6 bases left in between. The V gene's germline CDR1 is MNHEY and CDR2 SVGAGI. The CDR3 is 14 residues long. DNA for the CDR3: TGTGCCAGCAGTTACTCAGAGTTCTACAATGAGCAGTTCTTC. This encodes CASSYSEFYNEQFF.

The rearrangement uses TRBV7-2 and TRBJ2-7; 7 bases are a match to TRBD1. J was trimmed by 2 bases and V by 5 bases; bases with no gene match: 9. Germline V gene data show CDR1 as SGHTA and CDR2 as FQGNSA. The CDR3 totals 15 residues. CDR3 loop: CASSPRQGGAYEQYF. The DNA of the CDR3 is TGTGCCAGCAGCCCCCGACAGGGTGGGGCCTACGAGCAGTACTTC.

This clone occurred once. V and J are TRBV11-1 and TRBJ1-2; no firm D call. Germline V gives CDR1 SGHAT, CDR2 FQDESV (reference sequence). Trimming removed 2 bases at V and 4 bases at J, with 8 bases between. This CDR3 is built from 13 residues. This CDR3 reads CASSLSQAYGYTF. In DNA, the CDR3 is TGTGCCAGCAGCTTATCTCAGGCCTATGGCTACACCTTC.

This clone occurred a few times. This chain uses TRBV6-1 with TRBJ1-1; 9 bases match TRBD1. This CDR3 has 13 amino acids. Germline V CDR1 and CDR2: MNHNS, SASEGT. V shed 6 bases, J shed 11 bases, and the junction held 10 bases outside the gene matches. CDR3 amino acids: CASRGGQGGGAFF. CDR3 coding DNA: TGTGCCAGCAGGGGGGGACAGGGCGGTGGGGCTTTCTTT.

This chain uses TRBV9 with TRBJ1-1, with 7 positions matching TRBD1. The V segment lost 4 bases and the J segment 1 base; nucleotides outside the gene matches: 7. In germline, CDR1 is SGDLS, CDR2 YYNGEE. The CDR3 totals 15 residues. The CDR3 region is CASSPRTGWNTEAFF. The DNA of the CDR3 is TGTGCCAGCAGCCCACGGACAGGATGGAACACTGAAGCTTTCTTT.

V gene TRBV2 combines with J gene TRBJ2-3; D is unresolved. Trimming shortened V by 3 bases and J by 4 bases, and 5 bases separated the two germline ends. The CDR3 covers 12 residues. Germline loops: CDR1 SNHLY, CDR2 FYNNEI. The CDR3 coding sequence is TGTGCCAGCAGTGACCTAGCAGATACGCAGTATTTT. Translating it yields CASSDLADTQYF.

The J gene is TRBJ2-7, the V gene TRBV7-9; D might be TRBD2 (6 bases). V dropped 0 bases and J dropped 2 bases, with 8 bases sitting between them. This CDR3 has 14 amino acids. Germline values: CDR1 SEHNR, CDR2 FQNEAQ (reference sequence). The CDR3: CASSLAGLTYEQYF. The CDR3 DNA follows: TGTGCCAGCAGCTTAGCCGGACTAACCTACGAGCAGTACTTC.

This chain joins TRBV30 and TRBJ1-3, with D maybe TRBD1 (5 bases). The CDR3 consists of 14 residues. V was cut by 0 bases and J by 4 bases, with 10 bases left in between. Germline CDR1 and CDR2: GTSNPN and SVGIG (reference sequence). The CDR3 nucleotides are TGTGCCTGGAGTGTAGGCGGGACCGGAAACACCATATATTTT. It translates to CAWSVGGTGNTIYF.

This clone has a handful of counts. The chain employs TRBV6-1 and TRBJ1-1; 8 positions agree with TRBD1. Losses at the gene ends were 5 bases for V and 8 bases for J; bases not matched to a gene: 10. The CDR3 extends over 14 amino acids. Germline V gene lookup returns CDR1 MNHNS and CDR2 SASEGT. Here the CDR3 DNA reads TGTGCCAGCAGTCTACGGCAGGGGGCAAGGGAAGCTTTCTTT. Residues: CASSLRQGAREAFF.

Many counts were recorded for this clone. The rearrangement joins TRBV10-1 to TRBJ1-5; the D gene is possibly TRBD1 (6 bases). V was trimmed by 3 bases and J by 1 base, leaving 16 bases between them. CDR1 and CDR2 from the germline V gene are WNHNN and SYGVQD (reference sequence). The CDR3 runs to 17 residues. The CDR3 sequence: CASSDTDSLGSNQPQHF. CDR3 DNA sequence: TGCGCCAGCAGTGATACGGACAGCCTTGGAAGCAATCAGCCCCAGCATTTT.

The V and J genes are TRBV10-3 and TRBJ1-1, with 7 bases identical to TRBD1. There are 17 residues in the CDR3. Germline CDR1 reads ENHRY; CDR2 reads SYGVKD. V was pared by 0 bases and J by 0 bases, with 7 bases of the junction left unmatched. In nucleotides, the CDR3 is TGTGCCATCAGTGAGTCGAACTGGGACAGCTTGAACACTGAAGCTTTCTTT. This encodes CAISESNWDSLNTEAFF.

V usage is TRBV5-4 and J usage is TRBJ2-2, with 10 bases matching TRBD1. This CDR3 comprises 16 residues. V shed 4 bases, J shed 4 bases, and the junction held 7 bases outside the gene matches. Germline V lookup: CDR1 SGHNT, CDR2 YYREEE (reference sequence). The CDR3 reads CASSPRDRGVTGELFF. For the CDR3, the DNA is TGTGCCAGCAGCCCTAGGGACAGGGGTGTCACCGGGGAGCTGTTTTTT.